The present entry profiles one T cell receptor beta chain with its context. It lacks a known antigen. No base quality values were provided; no much bigger clone lies one nucleotide off. Per the germline V gene, KGHSH is the CDR1 and LQKENI is the CDR2. Including the terminal cysteine and phenylalanine, the CDR3 comprises 16 residues. This entry keeps only the CDR3 DNA: 48 bases, framed from base 1. The V end loses 1 base and the J end loses 0 bases, and a stretch of 12 bases separates them. TCRbeta CDR3 regions were amplified from genomic DNA by means of the immunoSEQ Assay, a bias-controlled multiplex PCR. In the original analysis: Nucleated cell counts per sample were estimated from amplification of reference gene primers within the assay. Sequence reads were collapsed and filtered to measure the absolute abundance of every unique TCRbeta CDR3 rearrangement. Productive Simpson clonality was computed per sample as the square root of Simpson's diversity index over productive rearrangements. The clones in this table, taken by TCRdb from immuneACCESS, are in-frame only. Not every clone is retained; where verified, under half of the shortfall comes from an unresolved V gene, and the cause of the rest is unknown. V, J and clone size are those of that table, while D and trimming were read from the DNA. The sample table contains approximately 210,000 clones; only one count was recorded for around 80% of them. The ten top clones hold 15% to 20% of the sample.

This sample was included in a study of blood T cell repertoires in COVID-19 (dated by TCRdb to the early 2020s). Regarding the study in general: Collaborator samples came from the United States, Italy and Spain and covered acute and convalescent phases of COVID-19. The material from the prospective study consisted of cDNA or gDNA derived from T cells, B-cell-depleted T cells, or PBMCs. The samples were drawn from two sources: the first 160 participants of the ongoing ImmuneRACE study, and over 1,000 subjects contributed by 6 global collaborators. The dataset comprised deeply sampled blood TCRbeta repertoires from subjects exposed to, actively infected with, or recovered from COVID-19. Where available, HLA class I and class II types were obtained from metadata supplied by the sample provider rather than from assay-based typing. Sample metadata almost always included a de-identified subject ID, COVID-19 status, age in years and sex. The repertoires were made available in a free public database intended to serve as a resource for research on the immune response to SARS-CoV-2.

Whole blood was collected in K2EDTA tubes by collaborating institutions according to the institutions' own protocols. Collaborator samples were shipped for TCRbeta analysis as frozen whole blood, isolated PBMCs, or DNA extracted from either sample type. What the authors observed across the whole study: The amount of clinical and demographic metadata varied by source and participant and was provided uncurated.

The chain is assembled from TRBV18 and TRBJ1-2; too little of a D gene remains to name it. The sequence derives from a young man with active or convalescent COVID-19. Sequenced sample: peripheral blood. CDR3 sequence: CASSPLLGNANYGYTF. The nucleotides are TGTGCCAGCTCACCACTCTTGGGCAACGCTAACTATGGCTACACCTTC.